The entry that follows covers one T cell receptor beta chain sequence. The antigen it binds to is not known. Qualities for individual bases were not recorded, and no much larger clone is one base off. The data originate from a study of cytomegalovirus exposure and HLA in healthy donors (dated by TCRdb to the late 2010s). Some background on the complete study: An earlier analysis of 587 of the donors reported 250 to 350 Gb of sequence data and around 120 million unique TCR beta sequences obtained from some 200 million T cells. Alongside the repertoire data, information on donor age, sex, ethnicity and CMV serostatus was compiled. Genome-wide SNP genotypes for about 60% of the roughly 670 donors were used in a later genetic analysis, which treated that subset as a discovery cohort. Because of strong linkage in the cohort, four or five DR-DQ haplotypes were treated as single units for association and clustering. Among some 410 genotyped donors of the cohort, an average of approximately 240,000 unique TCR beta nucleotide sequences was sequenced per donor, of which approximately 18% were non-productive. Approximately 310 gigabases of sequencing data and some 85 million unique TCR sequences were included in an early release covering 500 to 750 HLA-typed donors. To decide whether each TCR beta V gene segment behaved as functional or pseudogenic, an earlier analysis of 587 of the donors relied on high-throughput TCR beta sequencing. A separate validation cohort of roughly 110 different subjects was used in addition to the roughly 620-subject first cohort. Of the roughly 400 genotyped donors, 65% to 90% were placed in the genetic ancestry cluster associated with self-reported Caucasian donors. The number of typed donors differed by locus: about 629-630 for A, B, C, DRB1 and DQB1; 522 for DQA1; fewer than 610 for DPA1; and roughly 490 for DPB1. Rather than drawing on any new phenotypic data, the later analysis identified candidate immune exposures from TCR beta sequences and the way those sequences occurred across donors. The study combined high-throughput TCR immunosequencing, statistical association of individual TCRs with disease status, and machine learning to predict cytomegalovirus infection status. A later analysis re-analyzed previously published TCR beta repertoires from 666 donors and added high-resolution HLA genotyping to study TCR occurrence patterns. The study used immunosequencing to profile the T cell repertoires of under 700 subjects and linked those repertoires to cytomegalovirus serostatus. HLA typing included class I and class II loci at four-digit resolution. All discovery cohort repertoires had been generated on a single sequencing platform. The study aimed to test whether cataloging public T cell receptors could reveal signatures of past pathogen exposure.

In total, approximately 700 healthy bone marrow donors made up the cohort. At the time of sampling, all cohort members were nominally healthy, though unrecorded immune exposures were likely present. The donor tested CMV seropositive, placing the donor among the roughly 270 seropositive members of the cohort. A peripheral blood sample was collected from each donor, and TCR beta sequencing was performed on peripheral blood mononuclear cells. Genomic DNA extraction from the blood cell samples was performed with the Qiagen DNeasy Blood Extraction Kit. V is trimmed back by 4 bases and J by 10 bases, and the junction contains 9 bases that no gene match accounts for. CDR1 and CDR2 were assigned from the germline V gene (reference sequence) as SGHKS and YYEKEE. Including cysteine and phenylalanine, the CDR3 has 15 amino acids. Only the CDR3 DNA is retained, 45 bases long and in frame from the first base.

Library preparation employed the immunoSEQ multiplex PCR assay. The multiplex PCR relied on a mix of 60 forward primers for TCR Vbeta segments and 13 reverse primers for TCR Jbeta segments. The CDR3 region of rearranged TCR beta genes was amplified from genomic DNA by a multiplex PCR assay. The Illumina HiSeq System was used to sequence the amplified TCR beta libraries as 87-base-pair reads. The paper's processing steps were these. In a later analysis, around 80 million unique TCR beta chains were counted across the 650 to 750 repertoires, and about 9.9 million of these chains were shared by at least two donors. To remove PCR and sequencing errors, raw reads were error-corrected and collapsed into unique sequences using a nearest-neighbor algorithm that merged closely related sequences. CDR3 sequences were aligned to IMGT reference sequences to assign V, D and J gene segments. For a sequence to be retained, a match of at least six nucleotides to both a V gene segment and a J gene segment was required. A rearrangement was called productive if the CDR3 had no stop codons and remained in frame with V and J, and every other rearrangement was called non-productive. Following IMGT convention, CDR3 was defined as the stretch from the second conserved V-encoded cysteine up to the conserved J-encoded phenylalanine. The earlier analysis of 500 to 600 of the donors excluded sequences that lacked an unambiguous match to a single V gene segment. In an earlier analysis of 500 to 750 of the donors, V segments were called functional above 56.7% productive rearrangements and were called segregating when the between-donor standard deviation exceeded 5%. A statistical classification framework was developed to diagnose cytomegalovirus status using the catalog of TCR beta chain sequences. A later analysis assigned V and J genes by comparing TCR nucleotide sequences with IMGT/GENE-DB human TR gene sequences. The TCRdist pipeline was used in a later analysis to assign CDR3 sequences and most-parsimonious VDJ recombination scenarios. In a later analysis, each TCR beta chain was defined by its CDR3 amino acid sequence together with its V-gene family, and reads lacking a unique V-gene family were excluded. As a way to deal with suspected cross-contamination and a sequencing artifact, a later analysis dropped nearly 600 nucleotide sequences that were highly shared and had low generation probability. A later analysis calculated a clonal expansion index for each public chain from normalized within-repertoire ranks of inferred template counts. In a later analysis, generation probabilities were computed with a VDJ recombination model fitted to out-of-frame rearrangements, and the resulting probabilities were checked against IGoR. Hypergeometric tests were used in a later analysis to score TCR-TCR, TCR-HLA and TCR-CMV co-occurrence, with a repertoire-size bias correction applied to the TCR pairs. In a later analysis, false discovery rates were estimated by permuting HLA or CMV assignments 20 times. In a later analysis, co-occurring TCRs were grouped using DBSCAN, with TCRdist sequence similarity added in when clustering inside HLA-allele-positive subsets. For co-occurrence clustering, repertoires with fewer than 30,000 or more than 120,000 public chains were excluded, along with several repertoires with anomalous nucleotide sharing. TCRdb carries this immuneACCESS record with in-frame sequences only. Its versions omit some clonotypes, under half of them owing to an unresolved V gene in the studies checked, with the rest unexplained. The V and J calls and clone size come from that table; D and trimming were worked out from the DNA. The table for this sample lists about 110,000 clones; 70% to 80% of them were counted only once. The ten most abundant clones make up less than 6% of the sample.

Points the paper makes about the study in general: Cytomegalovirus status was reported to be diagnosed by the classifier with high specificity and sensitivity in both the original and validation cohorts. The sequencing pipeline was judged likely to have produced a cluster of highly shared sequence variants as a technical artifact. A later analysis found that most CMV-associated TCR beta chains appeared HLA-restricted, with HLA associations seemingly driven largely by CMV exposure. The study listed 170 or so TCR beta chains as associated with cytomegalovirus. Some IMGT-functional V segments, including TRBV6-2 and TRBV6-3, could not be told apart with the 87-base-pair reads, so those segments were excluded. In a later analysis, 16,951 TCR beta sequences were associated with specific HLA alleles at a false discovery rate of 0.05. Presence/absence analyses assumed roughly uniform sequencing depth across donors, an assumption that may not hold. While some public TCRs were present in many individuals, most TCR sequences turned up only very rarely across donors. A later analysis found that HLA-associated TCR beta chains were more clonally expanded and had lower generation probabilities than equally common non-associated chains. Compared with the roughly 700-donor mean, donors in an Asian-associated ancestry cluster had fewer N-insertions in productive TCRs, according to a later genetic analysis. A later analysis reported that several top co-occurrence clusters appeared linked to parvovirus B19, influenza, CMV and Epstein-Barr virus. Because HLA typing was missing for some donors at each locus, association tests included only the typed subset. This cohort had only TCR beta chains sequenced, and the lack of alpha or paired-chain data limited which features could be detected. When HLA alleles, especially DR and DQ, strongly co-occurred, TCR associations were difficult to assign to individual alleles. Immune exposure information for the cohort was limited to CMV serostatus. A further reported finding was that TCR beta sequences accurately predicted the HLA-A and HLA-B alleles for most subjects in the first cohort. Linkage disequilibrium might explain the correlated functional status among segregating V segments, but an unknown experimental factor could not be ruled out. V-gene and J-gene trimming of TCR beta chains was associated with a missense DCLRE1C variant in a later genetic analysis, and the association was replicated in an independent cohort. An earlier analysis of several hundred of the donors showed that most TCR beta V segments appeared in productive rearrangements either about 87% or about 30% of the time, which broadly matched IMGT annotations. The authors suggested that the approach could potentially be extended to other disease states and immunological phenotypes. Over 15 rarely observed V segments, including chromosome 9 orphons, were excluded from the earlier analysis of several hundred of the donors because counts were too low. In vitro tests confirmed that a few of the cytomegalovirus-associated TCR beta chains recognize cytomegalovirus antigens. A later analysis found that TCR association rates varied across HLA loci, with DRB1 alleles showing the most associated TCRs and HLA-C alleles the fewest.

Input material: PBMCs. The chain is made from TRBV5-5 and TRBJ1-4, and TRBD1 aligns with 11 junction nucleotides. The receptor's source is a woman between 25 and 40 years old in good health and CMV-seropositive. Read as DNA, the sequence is TGTGCCAGCAGCGCCCAGGACAGGGGGCTCGGAAAACTGTTTTTT. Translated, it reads CASSAQDRGLGKLFF.